This T cell receptor (beta chain) is drawn from a study of T cell responses to AZD1222 COVID-19 vaccine. The CDR3 totals 15 residues. Germline V CDR1 and CDR2: SGHDT, YYEEEE. V gave up 3 bases and J gave up 0 bases, with 13 bases separating them. Produced via immunoSEQ multiplex PCR; TCRdb's table is partial and in-frame only. The sample holds 25,000 to 35,000 clones, around 90% seen once. The specimen comprised peripheral blood, sampled on day 0 of AZD1222 vaccination. The chain couples TRBV5-6 to TRBJ2-7; perhaps TRBD1 as D (6 bases). This receptor was obtained from an adult in good health. The CDR3 DNA is TGTGCCAGCAGCTCCATTACCAGGGGCTCCTACGAGCAGTACTTC. This translates into CASSSITRGSYEQYF.